A single count supports the clone carrying this T cell receptor (beta chain). Its antigen is unidentified. The data derive from a study of cytomegalovirus exposure and HLA in healthy donors. Regarding the study as a whole: Later analysis indicated greater clonal expansion among HLA-associated TCR beta chains than among equally common other chains. The listing of some 170 TCR beta chains classed them as cytomegalovirus-associated. As a later analysis showed, a missense DCLRE1C variant was linked to trimming of TCR beta V- and J-genes.

PCR used 60 Vbeta primers and 13 Jbeta primers. The data were produced by immunoSEQ multiplex PCR, yet TCRdb's version contains in-frame clones alone and is incomplete. This table has approximately 190,000 clones, around three quarters appearing once. CDR1 is LNHDA and CDR2 is SQIVND in the germline V gene (reference sequence). The CDR3 consists of 12 residues. V shed 5 bases and J shed 6 bases, with 7 bases lying between them. The chain is built from TRBV19 and TRBJ2-2, with D uncertain. The origin of this receptor is a woman in her twenties or thirties in good health and CMV-seronegative. The sequenced sample consisted of PBMCs. CDR3 nucleotide sequence: TGTGCCAGTAGTTTACGAGCCGGGGAGCTGTTTTTT. Its protein product is CASSLRAGELFF.